This paragraph reports one T cell receptor (beta chain). Its antigen remains unknown. The same CDR3 also results from other DNA sequences found in this sample. This sample is part of a study of cytomegalovirus exposure and HLA in healthy donors. General observations from the study: In a later analysis, HLA-associated beta chains showed higher expansion and lower generation probabilities than comparable chains. Among TCR beta chains, those listed as cytomegalovirus-associated numbered roughly 150.

PCR was performed using 60 Vbeta and 13 Jbeta primers. Profiled with immunoSEQ multiplex PCR; TCRdb holds only in-frame clones, not every one. This table holds about 120,000 clones, around 87% found once. The CDR3 sequence is 13 residues long. The V gene's germline CDR1 is MNHNS and CDR2 SASEGT. V was shortened by 0 bases and J by 1 base, with 3 bases between the two germline ends. The sequenced material came from PBMCs. This sequence was found in a man between 35 and 55 years old in good health and CMV-seronegative. This rearrangement joins TRBV6-1 to TRBJ1-2; D not resolved. As DNA, the CDR3 is TGTGCCAGCAGTGAAGCCCTTAACTATGGCTACACCTTC. Encoded protein: CASSEALNYGYTF.